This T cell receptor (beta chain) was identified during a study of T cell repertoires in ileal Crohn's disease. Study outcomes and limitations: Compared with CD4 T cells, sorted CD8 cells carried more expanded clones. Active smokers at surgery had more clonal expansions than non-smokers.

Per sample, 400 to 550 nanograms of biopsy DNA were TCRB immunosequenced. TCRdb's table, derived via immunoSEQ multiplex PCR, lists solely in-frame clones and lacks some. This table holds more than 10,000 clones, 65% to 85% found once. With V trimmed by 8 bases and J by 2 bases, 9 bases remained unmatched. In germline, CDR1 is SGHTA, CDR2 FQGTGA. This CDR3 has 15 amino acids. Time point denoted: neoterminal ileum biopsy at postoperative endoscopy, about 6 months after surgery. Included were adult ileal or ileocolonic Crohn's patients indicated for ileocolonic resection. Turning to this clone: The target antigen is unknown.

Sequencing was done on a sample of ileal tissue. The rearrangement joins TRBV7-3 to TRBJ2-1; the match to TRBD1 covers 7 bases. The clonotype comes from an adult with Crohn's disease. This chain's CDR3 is CASSVLGTAYNEQFF. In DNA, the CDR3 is TGTGCCAGCTCCGTCCTAGGGACAGCCTACAATGAGCAGTTCTTC.